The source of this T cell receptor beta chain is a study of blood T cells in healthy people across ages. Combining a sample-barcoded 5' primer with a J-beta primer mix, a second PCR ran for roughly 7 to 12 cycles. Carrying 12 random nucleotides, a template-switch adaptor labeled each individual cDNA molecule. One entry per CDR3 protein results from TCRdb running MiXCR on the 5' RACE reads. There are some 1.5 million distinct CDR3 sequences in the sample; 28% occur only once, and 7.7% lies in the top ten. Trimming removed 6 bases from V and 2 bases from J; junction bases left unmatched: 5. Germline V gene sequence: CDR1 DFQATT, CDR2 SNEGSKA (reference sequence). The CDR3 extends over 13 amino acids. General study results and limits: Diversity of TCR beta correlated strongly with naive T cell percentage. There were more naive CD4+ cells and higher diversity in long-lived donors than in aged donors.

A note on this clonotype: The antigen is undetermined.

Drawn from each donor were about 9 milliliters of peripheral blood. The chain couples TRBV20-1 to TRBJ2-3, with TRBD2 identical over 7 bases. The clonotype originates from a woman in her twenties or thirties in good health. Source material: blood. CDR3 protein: CSAGGDITDTQYF. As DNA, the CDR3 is TGCAGTGCGGGGGGGGATATCACAGATACGCAGTATTTT.